The 27 T cell receptor beta chains in this list originate from one sample, sequenced in a study of OX40 agonist ivuxolimab in advanced cancers. Only in-frame clones appear in the TCRdb table, and some are missing; sequencing was by immunoSEQ multiplex PCR. The sample consists of more than 50,000 clones, less than 85% of them appearing once. Sequences were derived from CD4+ or CD8+ T cells sorted from blood, sampled in a trial of the OX40 agonist ivuxolimab. The receptors were sampled from an adult with an advanced solid tumor such as melanoma, head and neck, liver or kidney cancer.

The chain links TRBV28 to TRBJ1-5, with D tentatively TRBD1 (5 bases). CDR3 size: 12 residues. Germline V gene lookup returns CDR1 MDHEN and CDR2 SYDVKM. Trimming left V 5 bases short and J 4 bases short, with 6 bases between. CDR3 DNA: TGTGCCAGCAGTGGGGGTAATCAGCCCCAGCATTTT. Translated, it gives CASSGGNQPQHF.

The rearrangement joins TRBV5-1 to TRBJ2-3; 7 bases map to TRBD2. Germline lookup yields CDR1 SGHRS and CDR2 YFSETQ. This CDR3 is 15 amino acids long. The V segment lost 4 bases and the J segment 3 bases; nucleotides outside the gene matches: 8. CDR3 protein: CASSPAGVRTDTQYF. The CDR3 DNA follows: TGCGCCAGCAGCCCCGCGGGGGTTAGGACAGATACGCAGTATTTT.

V is TRBV29-1 and J is TRBJ1-1; 7 nucleotides align to TRBD1. The CDR3 runs to 15 residues. Germline V gene data show CDR1 as SQVTM and CDR2 as ANQGSEA. The V gene end was trimmed by 1 base and the J gene end by 10 bases; junction bases not matched to a gene: 15. In DNA, the CDR3 is TGCAGCGTTGAAGCGGCGGGCAGGGGGGCGTTTAGAGCTTTCTTT. As protein: CSVEAAGRGAFRAFF.

This CDR3 is CASSLEVEVGEAFF. Written as DNA, the CDR3 is TGTGCCAGCAGCTTAGAGGTGGAGGTCGGTGAAGCTTTCTTT. The chain links TRBV11-2 to TRBJ1-1; D unresolved. The germline CDR1 and CDR2 sequences are SGHAT and FQNNGV. Trimming stripped 0 bases from V and 7 bases from J, with 12 bases between. This CDR3 is built from 14 residues.

The chain's CDR3 is CASRSAGQTQYF. CDR3 nucleotides: TGTGCCAGCAGATCAGCCGGGCAGACCCAGTACTTC. The chain couples TRBV7-2 to TRBJ2-5; D gene ambiguous. Germline V gene lookup returns CDR1 SGHTA and CDR2 FQGNSA. The ends were cut back, 6 bases at V and 6 bases at J, with 11 bases in the middle. The CDR3 totals 12 residues.

The V gene is TRBV19, the J gene TRBJ1-5, with D perhaps TRBD1 (6 bases). The CDR3 runs to 14 residues. From germline, CDR1 is LNHDA and CDR2 SQIVND (reference sequence). Deletions cut 8 bases from V and 2 bases from J, with 13 bases between. The CDR3 DNA reads as TGTGCCAGTCACAAACGACAGGGCAATCAGCCCCAGCATTTT. Translation: CASHKRQGNQPQHF.

The chain joins TRBV19 to TRBJ1-1; D gene uncertain. V lost 1 base, J lost 0 bases, and 9 bases lay in between. CDR1 and CDR2 from the germline V gene are LNHDA and SQIVND (reference sequence). The CDR3 sequence is 15 residues long. Here the CDR3 reads CASSIAGRMNTEAFF. DNA of the CDR3: TGTGCCAGTAGTATAGCAGGACGGATGAACACTGAAGCTTTCTTT. Variable domain in full (rest from reference TRBV19 and TRBJ1-1): DGGITQSPKYLFRKEGQNVTLSCEQNLNHDAMYWYRQDPGQGLRLIYYSQIVNDFQKGDIAEGYSVSREKKESFPLTVTSAQKNPTAFYLCASSIAGRMNTEAFFGQGTRLTVV.

This sequence joins TRBV19 and TRBJ2-7; D ambiguous. The length of the CDR3 is 13 residues. The V end was cut by 3 bases, the J end by 1 base, with 7 bases between. Germline V lookup: CDR1 LNHDA, CDR2 SQIVND (reference sequence). The CDR3, as DNA: TGTGCCAGTAGTATGGGCATATCCTACGAGCAGTACTTC. Its protein product is CASSMGISYEQYF.

The chain carries TRBV6-1 and TRBJ1-1; TRBD1 matches at 7 bases. V dropped 6 bases and J dropped 1; count of bases not matched to a gene: 5. CDR3 length: 14 amino acids. Germline V lookup: CDR1 MNHNS, CDR2 SASEGT. CDR3 region: CASRRGQRNTEAFF. Written as DNA, the CDR3 is TGTGCCAGCAGAAGGGGACAGCGGAACACTGAAGCTTTCTTT.

The V gene is TRBV9, the J gene TRBJ2-2, with TRBD2 as a possible D gene (6 bases). CDR3 length equals 16 residues. Trimming took off 2 bases at V and 2 bases at J, with 13 bases between the two ends. From germline, CDR1 is SGDLS and CDR2 YYNGEE. The CDR3 loop is CASSVEWRGNTGELFF. In DNA, the CDR3 is TGTGCCAGCAGCGTCGAATGGCGGGGTAACACCGGGGAGCTGTTTTTT.

The chain carries TRBV30 and TRBJ2-3; no clear D gene. This CDR3 spans 11 amino acids. The germline V gene has CDR1 GTSNPN and CDR2 SVGIG (reference sequence). V gave up 3 bases and J gave up 10 bases, with 11 bases separating them. CDR3 DNA: TGTGCCTGGAGGGCCGGCTCGGCGCAGTATTTT. Translating gives CAWRAGSAQYF.

The rearrangement uses TRBV2 and TRBJ2-2, with a possible D match to TRBD1 (6 bases). The CDR3 has 14 amino acids. Germline CDR1 reads SNHLY; CDR2 reads FYNNEI. Trimming cost V 5 bases and J 7 bases, with 14 bases left between them. CDR3 DNA: TGTGCCAGCAGTCCTATACAGGGCGGCGGGGAGCTGTTTTTT. It specifies CASSPIQGGGELFF.

The rearrangement links TRBV7-2 to TRBJ1-5; D is possibly TRBD1 (5 bases). Trimming left V 5 bases short and J 7 bases short, with 12 bases between. Germline V gene lookup returns CDR1 SGHTA and CDR2 FQGNSA. CDR3 length: 13 amino acids. CDR3 nucleotide sequence: TGTGCCAGCAGCCTTTGGACAAGACAGCCCCAGCATTTT. Translating gives CASSLWTRQPQHF. Full variable domain (remainder filled in from reference TRBV7-2 and TRBJ1-5): GAGVSQSPSNKVTEKGKDVELRCDPISGHTALYWYRQSLGQGLEFLIYFQGNSAPDKSGLPSDRFSAERTGGSVSTLTIQRTQQEDSAVYLCASSLWTRQPQHFGDGTRLSIL.

V gene TRBV19 combines with J gene TRBJ2-3, with TRBD1 identical over 7 bases. With 5 bases clipped from V and 6 bases from J, the junction kept 11 bases outside the gene matches. Germline CDR1 is LNHDA and CDR2 is SQIVND (reference sequence). This CDR3 comprises 15 residues. The CDR3 DNA sequence: TGTGCCAGTAGTCCCGGGACAGCTCCTTGGGATACGCAGTATTTT. Its translation is CASSPGTAPWDTQYF. The entire variable domain, with the rest obtained from reference TRBV19 and TRBJ2-3, is as follows: DGGITQSPKYLFRKEGQNVTLSCEQNLNHDAMYWYRQDPGQGLRLIYYSQIVNDFQKGDIAEGYSVSREKKESFPLTVTSAQKNPTAFYLCASSPGTAPWDTQYFGPGTRLTVL.

The rearrangement links TRBV2 to TRBJ2-2; D unclear. Trimming removed 1 base at V and 5 bases at J, with 11 bases between. The length of the CDR3 is 15 residues. Germline V gene data show CDR1 as SNHLY and CDR2 as FYNNEI. CDR3 sequence reads: CASSEEGAETGELFF. DNA for the CDR3: TGTGCCAGCAGTGAAGAGGGTGCCGAGACCGGGGAGCTGTTTTTT. The full variable domain, completed using reference TRBV2 and TRBJ2-2, is EPEVTQTPSHQVTQMGQEVILRCVPISNHLYFYWYRQILGQKVEFLVSFYNNEISEKSEIFDDQFSVERPDGSNFTLKIRSTKLEDSAMYFCASSEEGAETGELFFGEGSRLTVL.

V usage is TRBV5-6 and J usage is TRBJ2-7; perhaps TRBD2 as D (6 bases). V lost 4 bases and J 4 bases, leaving 15 bases between the germline ends. Germline CDR1 is SGHDT and CDR2 is YYEEEE. The CDR3 sequence is 14 residues long. CDR3 sequence reads: CASSRGLGVYEQYF. The CDR3 DNA reads TGTGCCAGCAGCAGGGGACTTGGGGTGTACGAGCAGTACTTC. Drawing the rest from reference TRBV5-6 and TRBJ2-7, the complete variable domain is DAGVTQSPTHLIKTRGQQVTLRCSPKSGHDTVSWYQQALGQGPQFIFQYYEEEERQRGNFPDRFSGHQFPNYSSELNVNALLLGDSALYLCASSRGLGVYEQYFGPGTRLTVT.

This clone has a single count. The chain is built from TRBV28 and TRBJ2-7; D unresolved. With 1 base removed from V and 8 bases from J, the gap between germline ends came to 6 bases. Germline V gene lookup returns CDR1 MDHEN and CDR2 SYDVKM. CDR3 size: 11 residues. The CDR3 nucleotides are TGTGCCAGCAGTTTATCCCAGCAGCAGTACTTC. As protein: CASSLSQQQYF.

This clone turned up a few times. This chain connects TRBV27 to TRBJ1-2; 8 bases agree with TRBD1. The CDR3 consists of 14 residues. Germline assignment: CDR1 MNHEY and CDR2 SMNVEV (reference sequence). V dropped 6 bases and J dropped 4; count of bases not matched to a gene: 7. The CDR3 loop is CASRPYDRGYGYTF. CDR3 sequence (DNA): TGTGCCAGCAGACCTTACGACAGGGGCTATGGCTACACCTTC.

V gene TRBV18 combines with J gene TRBJ2-1, with D possibly matching TRBD2 (6 bases). Germline CDR1 reads KGHSH; CDR2 reads LQKENI. V lost 4 bases to trimming and J lost 8 bases, with 9 bases between them. The CDR3 has 12 amino acids. CDR3 sequence reads: CASSLSGDEQFF. For the CDR3, the DNA is TGTGCCAGCTCACTCTCGGGGGATGAGCAGTTCTTC.

This sequence joins TRBV11-2 and TRBJ2-1; TRBD2 aligns across 10 bases. Losses at the gene ends were 3 bases for V and 6 bases for J; bases not matched to a gene: 11. This CDR3 comprises 17 residues. Germline V gene sequence: CDR1 SGHAT, CDR2 FQNNGV. CDR3 protein: CASSLTSGRAGGNEQFF. DNA of the CDR3: TGTGCCAGCAGCTTGACTAGCGGGCGGGCTGGTGGCAATGAGCAGTTCTTC.

The chain uses TRBV25-1 and TRBJ1-1; possible D gene TRBD1, 5 bases. The CDR3 extends over 13 amino acids. The germline V and J ends were trimmed by 3 bases and 3 bases, with 8 bases remaining between them. Germline CDR1 is MGHDK and CDR2 is SYGVNS. The CDR3 region has the DNA TGTGCCAGCAGTGATGGGGGTTACACTGAAGCTTTCTTT. This encodes CASSDGGYTEAFF.

The CDR3 here is CASRPQVTSFNTEAFF. In DNA form, the CDR3 reads TGTGCAAGTCGCCCGCAGGTAACAAGTTTCAACACTGAAGCTTTCTTT. The chain combines TRBV12-2 with TRBJ1-1; the DNA was not used to check the table's D call, TRBD1. TRBV12-2 is assigned pseudogene status. The CDR3 has 16 residues.

The chain uses TRBV7-2 and TRBJ2-5, with 9 positions matching TRBD2. Germline V gene lookup returns CDR1 SGHTA and CDR2 FQGNSA. V gave up 5 bases and J gave up 2 bases; unmatched junction bases: 3. This CDR3 is 14 amino acids long. The CDR3 protein is CASSLSGGQETQYF. The CDR3 bases are TGTGCCAGCAGCCTTAGCGGGGGTCAAGAGACCCAGTACTTC.

CDR3 protein: CASSIWSGDQPQHF. CDR3 nucleotide sequence: TGTGCCAGTAGTATTTGGTCAGGGGATCAGCCCCAGCATTTT. The chain has TRBV19 and TRBJ1-5, with D possibly TRBD1 on 6 matching bases. V was clipped by 3 bases and J by 5 bases, with 11 bases between them. Per germline, CDR1 LNHDA and CDR2 SQIVND (reference sequence). This CDR3 contains 14 residues.

This chain uses TRBV28 with TRBJ2-5; D is undetermined. This CDR3 is built from 13 residues. Germline V gene sequence: CDR1 MDHEN, CDR2 SYDVKM. Trimming pared 5 bases from V and 4 bases from J, leaving 11 bases between. CDR3 protein: CASSPNPGETQYF. The CDR3 nucleotides read TGTGCCAGCAGTCCAAACCCCGGAGAGACCCAGTACTTC.

The chain joins TRBV11-2 to TRBJ1-1; TRBD1 matches at 8 bases. J gave up 4 bases and V 2 bases, and 3 bases lay outside the gene matches. This CDR3 has 14 amino acids. CDR1 is SGHAT and CDR2 is FQNNGV in the germline V gene. The CDR3 spells CASSLRTGSTEAFF. CDR3 sequence (DNA): TGTGCCAGCAGCTTAAGGACAGGGAGCACTGAAGCTTTCTTT.

This sequence joins TRBV28 and TRBJ2-7; D ambiguous. Trimming cost V 3 bases and J 2 bases, with 8 bases left between them. Germline V gene lookup returns CDR1 MDHEN and CDR2 SYDVKM. The length of the CDR3 is 13 residues. The CDR3 nucleotides are TGTGCCAGCAGTTTCACCTGGGCCTACGAGCAGTACTTC. Translation: CASSFTWAYEQYF.